The 3 T cell receptor beta chains reported below all come from one sample, sequenced in a study of spatial heterogeneity in lung cancer. Time point noted: blood at routine non-recurrence follow-up after resection. Whole RNA from tumor, nontumor lung or frozen PBMC was sequenced unsorted. TCRdb re-called the 5' RACE reads through MiXCR, storing one row per CDR3 protein. The data contain about 52,000 distinct CDR3 sequences, less than 9.5% of them singletons. The starting material was PBMCs, obtained at follow-up. The receptors originated from a female donor with early-stage non-small cell lung cancer.

This clonotype has only a few counts. The rearrangement uses TRBV20-1 and TRBJ1-3; the D is unclear. The germline V gene has CDR1 DFQATT and CDR2 SNEGSKA (reference sequence). This CDR3 spans 14 amino acids. Trimming stripped 3 bases from V and 0 bases from J, with 9 bases between. This CDR3 reads CSARDGSSGNTIYF. Here the CDR3 DNA reads TGCAGTGCTAGGGATGGGTCCTCTGGAAACACCATATATTTT.

The chain employs TRBV7-2 and TRBJ2-3; 7 bases fit TRBD2. This CDR3 is 16 amino acids long. V lost 1 base, J lost 4 bases, and 8 bases stayed unmatched. CDR1 is SGHTA and CDR2 is FQGNSA in the germline V gene. The CDR3 DNA sequence: TGTGCCAGCAGCTTAGGGCGACTAGCCATGGCAGATACGCAGTATTTT. It yields the protein CASSLGRLAMADTQYF.

This clonotype was detected a few times. The chain links TRBV15 to TRBJ1-5; D unresolved. Deletions cut 1 base from V and 4 bases from J, with 8 bases between. Germline loops: CDR1 LNHNV, CDR2 YYDKDF (reference sequence). There are 14 residues in the CDR3. CDR3 in DNA: TGTGCCACCAGCAGAGCCCTTTCAAATCAGCCCCAGCATTTT. It translates to CATSRALSNQPQHF.